These T cell receptor beta chains were read from a single sample in a study of yellow fever vaccine responses in identical twins. TCRdb re-analysed the RT-PCR reads in MiXCR, keeping a single row per CDR3 protein. The table has about 6,900 distinct CDR3 sequences, roughly 84% seen once; the top ten hold roughly 3%. The sample here was T cells from blood (PBMCs), unsorted or a sorted subset (not recorded which), taken before or after yellow fever vaccination (not recorded which). These receptors all come from a woman aged 18-29 years who received the yellow fever vaccine. CDR3s leave out the opening cysteine and the closing phenylalanine or tryptophan.

v_call	j_call	cdr3_aa
TRBV6-4	TRBJ2-1	ASSDSVASSYNEQF
TRBV28	TRBJ2-1	ASSSDRASSYNEQF
TRBV20-1	TRBJ2-7	SARATATPGNEQY
TRBV11-1	TRBJ2-1	ASSLAELAGEQF
TRBV2	TRBJ2-7	ASLLSGTLSYEQY
TRBV4-2	TRBJ1-2	ASSQGTGSDYGYT
TRBV11-1	TRBJ2-7	ASSFNAPDSYEQY
TRBV13	TRBJ2-7	ASRHRGVPSYEQY
TRBV5-6	TRBJ2-2	ASSSWTGVGTGELF
TRBV4-3	TRBJ2-7	ASSQEGGSSYEQY
TRBV2	TRBJ2-1	ASSEATSYNEQF
TRBV4-3	TRBJ2-7	ASSQDPGQGQYEQY
TRBV29-1	TRBJ2-1	SVVGLATLSYNEQF
TRBV4-1	TRBJ2-5	ASSGETQY
TRBV12-3/TRBV12-4	TRBJ1-6	ASSLWGSNSPLH
TRBV29-1	TRBJ2-1	SVDMTSDYNEQF
TRBV7-9	TRBJ2-5	ASSPSGGPVPQY
TRBV12-3/TRBV12-4	TRBJ2-1	ASSEGLPRDEQF
TRBV10-1	TRBJ2-1	ASSDRGHDNEQF
TRBV27	TRBJ2-1	ASSPLAVAYNEQF
TRBV7-9	TRBJ2-2	ASSPAGAGELF
TRBV2	TRBJ2-1	ASTEGGGLGNEQF
TRBV20-1	TRBJ2-1	SAPLTDYNEQF
TRBV11-3	TRBJ2-5	ASSNPQGSRETQY
TRBV6-4	TRBJ2-3	ASSDDSGGLSTDTQY
TRBV5-1	TRBJ2-1	ASSLDRTSGEGYNEQF
TRBV12-3/TRBV12-4	TRBJ2-7	ASTFGMAEQY
TRBV29-1	TRBJ1-2	SVPGTDLYGYT
TRBV28	TRBJ1-5	ASSPGTGNQPQH
TRBV4-1	TRBJ2-7	ASSHAATYEQY
TRBV29-1	TRBJ2-1	SDRVAGYNEQF
TRBV29-1	TRBJ1-1	SVVGGTEAF
TRBV23-1	TRBJ1-2	ASSQLWVEGTYGYT
TRBV29-1	TRBJ2-7	SVETAIYEQY
TRBV20-1	TRBJ2-1	SARHGGDHNEQF
TRBV7-2	TRBJ2-1	ANVQGAGDEQF
TRBV11-1	TRBJ2-7	ASSLNLAYEQY